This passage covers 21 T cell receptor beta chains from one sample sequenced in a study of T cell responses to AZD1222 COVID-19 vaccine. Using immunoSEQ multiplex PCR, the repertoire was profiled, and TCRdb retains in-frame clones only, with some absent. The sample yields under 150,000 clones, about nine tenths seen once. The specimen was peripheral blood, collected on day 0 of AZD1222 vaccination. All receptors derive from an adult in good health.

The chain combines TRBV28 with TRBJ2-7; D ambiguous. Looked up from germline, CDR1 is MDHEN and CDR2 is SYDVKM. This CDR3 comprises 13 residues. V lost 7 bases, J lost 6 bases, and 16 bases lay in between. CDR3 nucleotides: TGTGCCAGCACCCCGAACTTAGTAGGCGAGCAGTACTTC. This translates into CASTPNLVGEQYF.

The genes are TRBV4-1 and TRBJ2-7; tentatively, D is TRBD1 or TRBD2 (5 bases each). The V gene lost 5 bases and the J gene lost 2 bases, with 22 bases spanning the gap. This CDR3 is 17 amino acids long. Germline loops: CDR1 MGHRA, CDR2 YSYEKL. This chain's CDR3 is CASSGRGGHPLTYEQYF. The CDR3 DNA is TGCGCCAGCAGCGGCCGGGGCGGACACCCCCTCACCTACGAGCAGTACTTC.

In DNA form, the CDR3 reads TGTGCCAGCAGTCCGACGAACGATCAGCCCCAGCATTTT. Translating gives CASSPTNDQPQHF. V gene TRBV28 combines with J gene TRBJ1-5; no reliable D call. The CDR3 spans 13 residues. The V gene lost 5 bases and the J gene lost 5 bases, with 10 bases spanning the gap. Germline CDR1 MDHEN, CDR2 SYDVKM.

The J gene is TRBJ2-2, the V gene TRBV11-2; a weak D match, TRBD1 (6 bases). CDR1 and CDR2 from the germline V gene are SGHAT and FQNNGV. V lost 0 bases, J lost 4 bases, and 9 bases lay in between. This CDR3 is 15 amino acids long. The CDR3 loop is CASSLESGATGELFF. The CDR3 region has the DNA TGTGCCAGCAGCTTAGAATCAGGGGCCACCGGGGAGCTGTTTTTT.

CDR3 sequence: CASSPYPANTEAFF. The CDR3 region has the DNA TGTGCCAGCTCACCCTACCCTGCGAACACTGAAGCTTTCTTT. The V call is TRBV18, the J call TRBJ1-1; D gene ambiguous. The CDR3 is 14 residues long. The V end was cut by 3 bases, the J end by 1 base, with 9 bases between. CDR1 KGHSH and CDR2 LQKENI come from the germline V gene.

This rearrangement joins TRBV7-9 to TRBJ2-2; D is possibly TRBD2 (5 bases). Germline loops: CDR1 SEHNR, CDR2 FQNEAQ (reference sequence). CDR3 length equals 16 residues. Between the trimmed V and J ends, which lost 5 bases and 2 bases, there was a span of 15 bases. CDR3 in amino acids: CASSPYGKRNTGELFF. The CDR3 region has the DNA TGTGCCAGCAGCCCATACGGGAAAAGAAACACCGGGGAGCTGTTTTTT.

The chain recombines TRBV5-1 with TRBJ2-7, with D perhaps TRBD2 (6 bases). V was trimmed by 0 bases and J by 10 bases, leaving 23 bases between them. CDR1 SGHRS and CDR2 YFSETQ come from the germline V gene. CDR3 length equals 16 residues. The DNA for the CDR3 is TGCGCCAGCAGCTTGGGGGGGAGGCACGGTCGTTTCGGACAGTACTTC. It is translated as CASSLGGRHGRFGQYF.

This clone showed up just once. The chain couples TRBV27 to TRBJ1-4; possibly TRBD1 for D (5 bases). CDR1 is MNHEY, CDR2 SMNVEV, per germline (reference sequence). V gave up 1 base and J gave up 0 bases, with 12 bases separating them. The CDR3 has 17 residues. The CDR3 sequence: CASSLWEGRSTNEKLFF. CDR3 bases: TGTGCCAGCAGTTTATGGGAGGGACGATCAACTAATGAAAAACTGTTTTTT.

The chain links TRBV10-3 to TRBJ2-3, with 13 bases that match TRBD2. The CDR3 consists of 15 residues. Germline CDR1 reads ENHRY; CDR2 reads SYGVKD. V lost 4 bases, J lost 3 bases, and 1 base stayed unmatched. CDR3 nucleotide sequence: TGTGCCATCAGTGGGACTAGCGGGAGTACAGATACGCAGTATTTT. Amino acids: CAISGTSGSTDTQYF.

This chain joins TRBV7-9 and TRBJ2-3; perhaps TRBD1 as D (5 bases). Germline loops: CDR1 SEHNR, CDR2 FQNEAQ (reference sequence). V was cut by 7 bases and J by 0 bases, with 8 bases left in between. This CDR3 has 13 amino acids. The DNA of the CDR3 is TGTGCCAGCAAGTCAGGGAGCACAGATACGCAGTATTTT. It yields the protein CASKSGSTDTQYF.

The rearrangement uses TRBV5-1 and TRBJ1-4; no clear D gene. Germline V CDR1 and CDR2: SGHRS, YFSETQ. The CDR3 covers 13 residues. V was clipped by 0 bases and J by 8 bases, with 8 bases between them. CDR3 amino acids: CASSLVFGEKLFF. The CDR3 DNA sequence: TGCGCCAGCAGCTTGGTCTTCGGGGAAAAACTGTTTTTT.

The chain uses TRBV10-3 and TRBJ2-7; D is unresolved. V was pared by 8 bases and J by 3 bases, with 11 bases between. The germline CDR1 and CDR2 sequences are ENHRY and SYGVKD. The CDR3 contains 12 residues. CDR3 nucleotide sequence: TGTGCCATCGCCCCGCAGAACTACGAGCAGTACTTC. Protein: CAIAPQNYEQYF.

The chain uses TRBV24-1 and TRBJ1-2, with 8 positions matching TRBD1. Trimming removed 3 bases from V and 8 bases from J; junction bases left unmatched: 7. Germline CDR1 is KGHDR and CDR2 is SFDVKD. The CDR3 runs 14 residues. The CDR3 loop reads CATSDPGQAGGYTF. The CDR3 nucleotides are TGTGCCACCAGTGATCCGGGACAGGCCGGGGGCTACACCTTC.

CDR3 DNA sequence: TGTGCCAGCAGCTTGACAGGGGAAGAGACCCAGTACTTC. Translated, it gives CASSLTGEETQYF. The chain uses TRBV5-4 and TRBJ2-5; TRBD1 matches 7 bases. V was pared by 1 base and J by 3 bases, with 0 bases of the junction left unmatched. The CDR3 is 13 residues long. Germline V gene data show CDR1 as SGHNT and CDR2 as YYREEE (reference sequence). Full variable domain (remainder filled in from reference TRBV5-4 and TRBJ2-5): ETGVTQSPTHLIKTRGQQVTLRCSSQSGHNTVSWYQQALGQGPQFIFQYYREEENGRGNFPPRFSGLQFPNYSSELNVNALELDDSALYLCASSLTGEETQYFGPGTRLLVL.

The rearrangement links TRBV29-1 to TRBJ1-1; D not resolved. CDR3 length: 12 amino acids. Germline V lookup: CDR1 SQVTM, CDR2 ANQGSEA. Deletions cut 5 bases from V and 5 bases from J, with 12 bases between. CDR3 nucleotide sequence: TGCAGCGTTCGCGGGTGGGTTACTGAAGCTTTCTTT. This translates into CSVRGWVTEAFF.

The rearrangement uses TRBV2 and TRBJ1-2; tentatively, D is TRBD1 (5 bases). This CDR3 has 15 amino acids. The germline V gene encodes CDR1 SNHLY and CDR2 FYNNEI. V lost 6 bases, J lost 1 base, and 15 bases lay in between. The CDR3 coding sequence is TGTGCCAGCAGCCCTGTAGGGGTGGATAACTATGGCTACACCTTC. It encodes CASSPVGVDNYGYTF.

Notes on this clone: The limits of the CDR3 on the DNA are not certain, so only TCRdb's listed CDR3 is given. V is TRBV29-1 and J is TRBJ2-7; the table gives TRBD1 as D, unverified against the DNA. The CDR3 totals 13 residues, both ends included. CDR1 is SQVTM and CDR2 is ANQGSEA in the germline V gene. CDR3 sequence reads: CSVGPGQPYEQYF.

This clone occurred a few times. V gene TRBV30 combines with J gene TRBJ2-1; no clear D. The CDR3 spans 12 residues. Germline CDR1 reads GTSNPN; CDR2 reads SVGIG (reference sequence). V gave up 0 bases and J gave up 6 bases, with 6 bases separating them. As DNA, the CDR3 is TGTGCCTGGAGTGTATGGCGCAATGAGCAGTTCTTC. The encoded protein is CAWSVWRNEQFF.

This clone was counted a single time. The CDR3 nucleotides are TGTGCCAGCAGTTACCCGTCCTGGCCGGTGAGGTCCCCCACAGATACGCAGTATTTT. Translated: CASSYPSWPVRSPTDTQYF. V and J are TRBV6-2 or TRBV6-3 and TRBJ2-3, with D hard to call. Per germline, CDR1 MNHEY and CDR2 SVGEGT. The V end was cut by 2 bases, the J end by 2 bases, with 23 bases between. The CDR3 totals 19 residues.

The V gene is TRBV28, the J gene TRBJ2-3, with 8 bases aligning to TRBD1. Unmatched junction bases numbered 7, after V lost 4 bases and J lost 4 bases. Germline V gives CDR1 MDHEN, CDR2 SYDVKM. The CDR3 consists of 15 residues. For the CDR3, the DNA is TGTGCCAGCAGTTCGGGACAGGCAGCGGCAGATACGCAGTATTTT. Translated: CASSSGQAAADTQYF.

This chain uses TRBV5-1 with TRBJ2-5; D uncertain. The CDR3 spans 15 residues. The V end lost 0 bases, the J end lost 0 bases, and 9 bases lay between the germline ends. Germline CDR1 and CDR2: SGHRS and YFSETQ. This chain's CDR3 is CASSLEVGHQETQYF. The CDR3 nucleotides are TGCGCCAGCAGCTTGGAGGTTGGGCACCAAGAGACCCAGTACTTC.